Listed here are 27 T cell receptor beta chains from one sample, sequenced in a study of T cell responses to AZD1222 COVID-19 vaccine. Here immunoSEQ multiplex PCR was the method, and the copy in TCRdb shows in-frame clones only, minus some. The repertoire holds some 130,000 clones, with 80% to 95% as singletons. Sequencing was performed on peripheral blood, taken 28 days after the second AZD1222 dose. Receptors originate from an adult who received the AZD1222 COVID-19 vaccine.

This clone has only one observation. The chain has TRBV25-1 and TRBJ2-1; no firm D call. Germline CDR1 MGHDK, CDR2 SYGVNS. V was shortened by 2 bases and J by 7 bases, with 9 bases between the two germline ends. This CDR3 contains 13 residues. The DNA for the CDR3 is TGTGCCAGCAGTGAAAGTAACGAAAATGAGCAGTTCTTC. Its translation: CASSESNENEQFF.

This sequence joins TRBV7-9 and TRBJ2-3, with D possibly matching TRBD2 (7 bases). V shed 5 bases and J shed 0 bases, with 18 bases lying between them. The germline CDR1 and CDR2 sequences are SEHNR and FQNEAQ (reference sequence). The CDR3 covers 17 residues. This CDR3 is CASSPPRGGWSTDTQYF. Here the CDR3 DNA reads TGTGCCAGCAGCCCTCCAAGGGGGGGATGGAGCACAGATACGCAGTATTTT.

The chain has TRBV28 and TRBJ2-7; 12 positions agree with TRBD2. CDR3 length equals 15 residues. From germline, CDR1 is MDHEN and CDR2 SYDVKM. V gave up 5 bases and J gave up 3 bases; unmatched junction bases: 5. The CDR3 protein is CASSLAGGHHYEQYF. CDR3 DNA: TGTGCCAGCAGTCTAGCGGGGGGGCACCACTACGAGCAGTACTTC.

This chain joins TRBV5-1 and TRBJ2-5; D gene ambiguous. Trimming pared 1 base from V and 5 bases from J, leaving 9 bases between. This CDR3 is built from 13 residues. CDR1 and CDR2 from the germline V gene are SGHRS and YFSETQ. In nucleotides, the CDR3 is TGCGCCAGCAGCTTGCAAGGGTTGGAGACCCAGTACTTC. It specifies CASSLQGLETQYF.

V usage is TRBV19 and J usage is TRBJ2-3, with D possibly matching TRBD1 (5 bases). Trimming cost V 1 base and J 1 base, with 12 bases left between them. The CDR3 covers 16 residues. Germline CDR1 LNHDA, CDR2 SQIVND (reference sequence). CDR3 region: CASSIAGYSGTDTQYF. CDR3 bases: TGTGCCAGTAGTATAGCAGGGTACTCTGGCACAGATACGCAGTATTTT. Using reference TRBV19 and TRBJ2-3 for the parts outside the CDR3, the full variable domain is DGGITQSPKYLFRKEGQNVTLSCEQNLNHDAMYWYRQDPGQGLRLIYYSQIVNDFQKGDIAEGYSVSREKKESFPLTVTSAQKNPTAFYLCASSIAGYSGTDTQYFGPGTRLTVL.

The chain links TRBV6-2 or TRBV6-3 to TRBJ1-5; a weak D match, TRBD1 (5 bases). This CDR3 has 14 amino acids. Germline assignment: CDR1 MNHEY and CDR2 SVGEGT. Trimming removed 5 bases at V and 7 bases at J, with 15 bases between. This chain's CDR3 is CASSRPGSGQPQHF. DNA of the CDR3: TGTGCCAGCAGTCGCCCAGGGTCGGGACAGCCCCAGCATTTT.

This rearrangement joins TRBV5-5 to TRBJ2-7, with 7 bases identical to TRBD1. The CDR3 extends over 14 amino acids. In germline, CDR1 is SGHKS, CDR2 YYEKEE (reference sequence). Trimming cost V 2 bases and J 2 bases; bases outside gene matches: 4. CDR3 amino acids: CASSLRDRTYEQYF. CDR3 coding DNA: TGTGCCAGCAGCTTAAGGGACAGAACCTACGAGCAGTACTTC.

The chain joins TRBV2 to TRBJ2-1; 9 bases align to TRBD2. The germline gives CDR1 SNHLY, CDR2 FYNNEI. The CDR3 extends over 15 amino acids. Trimming took 5 bases from V and 2 from J; bases not matched to a gene: 4. The DNA of the CDR3 is TGTGCCAGCAGTCCTAGCGGGGCCCCCTACAATGAGCAGTTCTTC. The encoded protein is CASSPSGAPYNEQFF.

A single count supports this clone. The chain couples TRBV6-5 to TRBJ2-7, with D unresolved. The CDR3 spans 11 residues. Per germline, CDR1 MNHEY and CDR2 SVGAGI. The V end was cut by 7 bases, the J end by 5 bases, with 9 bases between. In DNA form, the CDR3 reads TGTGCCAGCACAATGGGGAACGAGCAGTACTTC. Translation: CASTMGNEQYF.

V gene TRBV19 combines with J gene TRBJ1-2; D call uncertain. V lost 6 bases to trimming and J lost 8 bases, with 16 bases between them. The CDR3 is made up of 13 amino acids. Germline CDR1 reads LNHDA; CDR2 reads SQIVND (reference sequence). The CDR3 reads CASSHRSSGGYTF. CDR3 sequence (DNA): TGTGCCAGTAGCCATAGGTCCAGTGGAGGCTACACCTTC.

The chain uses TRBV19 and TRBJ1-5; TRBD1 might be the D (6 bases). Germline CDR1 is LNHDA and CDR2 is SQIVND (reference sequence). CDR3 length: 16 amino acids. The V end was cut by 3 bases, the J end by 0 bases, with 12 bases between. The CDR3 is CASSIGQLDSNQPQHF. The CDR3 region has the DNA TGTGCCAGTAGTATCGGACAGCTAGATAGCAATCAGCCCCAGCATTTT.

This chain connects TRBV9 to TRBJ2-2; TRBD1 matches at 7 bases. Germline V gene sequence: CDR1 SGDLS, CDR2 YYNGEE. This CDR3 is 14 amino acids long. V shed 4 bases, J shed 7 bases, and the junction held 7 bases outside the gene matches. The chain's CDR3 is CASSTPDRRGELFF. CDR3 in DNA: TGTGCCAGCAGCACACCGGACAGGCGCGGGGAGCTGTTTTTT. Combining the CDR3 with reference TRBV9 and TRBJ2-2 gives the whole variable domain DSGVTQTPKHLITATGQRVTLRCSPRSGDLSVYWYQQSLDQGLQFLIQYYNGEERAKGNILERFSAQQFPDLHSELNLSSLELGDSALYFCASSTPDRRGELFFGEGSRLTVL.

The V and J genes are TRBV10-3 and TRBJ2-1; 7 bases align to TRBD2. The CDR3 covers 11 residues. The V gene's germline CDR1 is ENHRY and CDR2 SYGVKD. Trimming cost V 6 bases and J 15 bases; bases outside gene matches: 8. CDR3 residues: CAISFGRELFF. DNA for the CDR3: TGTGCCATCAGCTTCGGGCGGGAGTTGTTCTTC.

The chain links TRBV29-1 to TRBJ1-1; D remains unclear. This CDR3 is built from 12 residues. Germline CDR1 and CDR2: SQVTM and ANQGSEA. Trimming cost V 5 bases and J 3 bases, with 10 bases left between them. The chain's CDR3 is CSVTGLYTEAFF. CDR3 nucleotides: TGCAGCGTTACGGGTTTATACACTGAAGCTTTCTTT.

The V and J genes are TRBV28 and TRBJ1-2; 7 bases agree with TRBD1. Losses at the gene ends were 4 bases for V and 7 bases for J; bases not matched to a gene: 6. Germline CDR1 MDHEN, CDR2 SYDVKM. The length of the CDR3 is 13 residues. Here the CDR3 reads CASSSGQASGYTF. CDR3 nucleotide sequence: TGTGCCAGCAGTTCAGGACAGGCTAGTGGCTACACCTTC.

V and J are TRBV6-1 and TRBJ1-1; 7 bases fit TRBD1. Germline V gene lookup returns CDR1 MNHNS and CDR2 SASEGT. CDR3 length: 15 residues. After removal of 0 bases from V and 7 bases from J, the junction contained 8 bases not matched to a gene. The CDR3 loop is CASSEALTGALEAFF. The CDR3 DNA reads as TGTGCCAGCAGTGAAGCGCTCACAGGGGCTCTTGAAGCTTTCTTT.

The V and J genes are TRBV20-1 and TRBJ1-5; no clear D gene. Trimming pared 3 bases from V and 7 bases from J, leaving 13 bases between. The CDR3 totals 13 residues. Germline CDR1 is DFQATT and CDR2 is SNEGSKA (reference sequence). The CDR3 sequence: CSASMGWVQPQHF. In DNA, the CDR3 is TGCAGTGCTAGTATGGGTTGGGTACAGCCCCAGCATTTT.

The rearrangement uses TRBV9 and TRBJ2-7; D is perhaps TRBD2 (7 bases). This CDR3 comprises 13 residues. Trimming took off 0 bases at V and 6 bases at J, with 10 bases between the two ends. Germline V gene lookup returns CDR1 SGDLS and CDR2 YYNGEE. Written as DNA, the CDR3 is TGTGCCAGCAGCGTAGTAGGGGGGGTCGAGCAGTACTTC. It is translated as CASSVVGGVEQYF.

V and J are TRBV5-1 and TRBJ1-1; 7 bases line up with TRBD1. The germline V gene has CDR1 SGHRS and CDR2 YFSETQ. V shed 0 bases and J 5 bases; nucleotides not matched to a gene: 10. CDR3 length equals 16 residues. In DNA form, the CDR3 reads TGCGCCAGCAGCTTGGGGTACAGGGGAGCTGAGACTGAAGCTTTCTTT. Translating gives CASSLGYRGAETEAFF.

The chain employs TRBV7-2 and TRBJ2-7; D not certain. Trimming removed 1 base at V and 1 base at J, with 11 bases between. The CDR3 has 15 residues. CDR1 SGHTA and CDR2 FQGNSA come from the germline V gene. The CDR3 DNA sequence: TGTGCCAGCAGCTTAGGGTCCCCAGCTTCCTACGAGCAGTACTTC. Its protein product is CASSLGSPASYEQYF.

This chain links TRBV28 with TRBJ1-2; 7 bases agree with TRBD1. V was clipped by 6 bases and J by 4 bases; unmatched bases: 8. The CDR3 is made up of 14 amino acids. Germline CDR1 reads MDHEN; CDR2 reads SYDVKM. CDR3 bases: TGTGCCAGCAGCCAGGGGACAGCTCCCTATGGCTACACCTTC. Translation: CASSQGTAPYGYTF.

This CDR3 reads CASKTEHATNEKLFF. Written as DNA, the CDR3 is TGTGCCTCTAAGACGGAACATGCAACTAATGAAAAACTGTTTTTT. The V gene is TRBV19, the J gene TRBJ1-4; D is ambiguous. This CDR3 is 15 amino acids long. From germline, CDR1 is LNHDA and CDR2 SQIVND (reference sequence). V was pared by 11 bases and J by 0 bases, with 16 bases between. The whole variable domain, remainder taken from reference TRBV19 and TRBJ1-4, is DGGITQSPKYLFRKEGQNVTLSCEQNLNHDAMYWYRQDPGQGLRLIYYSQIVNDFQKGDIAEGYSVSREKKESFPLTVTSAQKNPTAFYLCASKTEHATNEKLFFGSGTQLSVL.

The chain employs TRBV11-3 and TRBJ1-6; D not certain. The CDR3 has 14 residues. V lost 2 bases and J lost 8, with 10 bases in between. The germline V gene encodes CDR1 SGHNT and CDR2 YENEEA. The CDR3 DNA sequence: TGTGCCAGCAGCTTAAGTGGCGTAGATTCACCCCTCCACTTT. Protein: CASSLSGVDSPLHF.

The genes are TRBV6-1 and TRBJ1-3, with D tentatively TRBD1 (5 bases). Trimming took off 4 bases at V and 2 bases at J, with 15 bases between the two ends. This CDR3 is built from 16 residues. In germline, CDR1 is MNHNS, CDR2 SASEGT. CDR3 sequence: CASSAWGTAPGNTIYF. The CDR3 DNA is TGTGCCAGCAGTGCCTGGGGGACGGCTCCTGGAAACACCATATATTTT.

The chain uses TRBV4-3 and TRBJ1-6, with D perhaps matching TRBD1 (5 bases). Germline V gives CDR1 LGHNA, CDR2 YSLEER. The CDR3 consists of 13 residues. V lost 6 bases and J lost 7, with 10 bases in between. The CDR3 is CASRLTENSPLHF. Here the CDR3 DNA reads TGCGCCAGCAGGCTGACAGAAAATTCACCCCTCCACTTT.

This sequence joins TRBV21-1 and TRBJ2-3; the table assigns TRBD2, which was not confirmed against the DNA. TRBV21-1 is a pseudogene. CDR3 length: 16 residues. The CDR3 is CASSRPGLATSDTQYF. The CDR3 coding sequence is TGTGCCAGCAGCAGACCGGGACTAGCGACCTCAGATACGCAGTATTTT.

The V call is TRBV7-2, the J call TRBJ2-1; TRBD1 might be the D (5 bases). Germline V gives CDR1 SGHTA, CDR2 FQGNSA. Trimming left V 3 bases short and J 1 base short, with 13 bases between. The CDR3 has 16 amino acids. CDR3 DNA: TGTGCCAGCAGCTTTCCTAGGGGTATGTCCTACAATGAGCAGTTCTTC. Translating it yields CASSFPRGMSYNEQFF.